This T cell receptor beta chain stems from a study of blood T cell repertoires in COVID-19. Study at large: Specimens from acute and convalescent COVID-19 originated in the United States, Italy and Spain. PBMCs, B-cell-depleted T cells, or T cells were the source of the cDNA or gDNA that made up the material.

Per the original methods: Estimation of nucleated cell counts relied on the amplification of reference gene primers. The data were produced by immunoSEQ multiplex PCR, yet TCRdb's version contains in-frame clones alone and is incomplete. V, J and clone size are those of that table, while D and trimming were read from the DNA. The sample carries 250,000 to 400,000 clones, 90% recorded once. One Seattle source followed patients from active infection through their disease course. Trimming removed 4 bases from V and 8 bases from J; junction bases left unmatched: 2. The CDR3 loop spans 12 amino acids. Germline CDR1 is SQVTM and CDR2 is ANQGSEA.

The material sequenced was peripheral blood. The genes are TRBV29-1 and TRBJ2-4, with 10 positions matching TRBD1. The TCR comes from a woman under 40 with COVID-19, enrolled during active disease. CDR3 residues: CSVGQGADIQYF. For the CDR3, the DNA is TGCAGCGTTGGACAGGGGGCGGACATTCAGTACTTC.